This TCR beta chain emerged from a study of shared clonotypes between healthy human individuals. Replicate PCRs were loaded with around 0.3 ug DNA from unsorted PBMC, about 30,000 T cell genomes. As handled by the study authors: In the immunoSEQ data, sequences were junction-only and lacked quality scores, so filtering differed. Sequenced by immunoSEQ multiplex PCR; TCRdb stores in-frame clones only, minus some. V, J and clone size derive from that table, while D and trimming were established from the DNA sequence. The data contain about 480,000 clones, about three quarters of them seen just once; the ten biggest clones take up about an eighth. Findings and limits, study-wide: A limitation of the genetic and exposure-history diversity represented arose from few donors.

In regard to this clone: Antigen: not known.

Germline V gene data show CDR1 as SGHNT and CDR2 as YENEEA. The CDR3 loop spans 14 amino acids. With 1 base removed from V and 6 bases from J, the gap between germline ends came to 11 bases. Material for sequencing was PBMCs. This TCR derives from a woman aged 40 to 49 in good health. Some clones in this sample may be carry-over from other donors' samples. The genes are TRBV11-3 and TRBJ2-3; D gene unclear. CDR3 DNA sequence: TGTGCCAGCAGCTTAGGGGCGACTGGGGATACGCAGTATTTT. Its protein is CASSLGATGDTQYF.